The present entry profiles one T cell receptor beta chain with its context. This sample is part of a study of blood T cell repertoires in COVID-19. The wider study: The cDNA or gDNA used as material had been derived from T cells, B-cell-depleted T cells, or PBMCs.

Participant-reported clinical history was the basis for cohort assignment. Clones were sequenced by immunoSEQ multiplex PCR, and TCRdb holds only the in-frame ones, with some missing. In the table there are under 500,000 clones, about 85% of which are singletons. Germline V gene lookup returns CDR1 MNHEY and CDR2 SMNVEV (reference sequence). V was shortened by 6 bases and J by 8 bases, with 16 bases between the two germline ends. The CDR3 loop spans 13 amino acids. The specimen sequenced was PBMCs or T cells enriched from blood (not recorded which). This chain links TRBV27 with TRBJ1-2; possible D gene TRBD1, 6 bases. This TCR was recovered from a woman aged 18 to 35 with acute COVID-19. CDR3 protein: CASSDRGAVGYTF. In DNA, the CDR3 is TGTGCCAGCAGCGATCGGGGGGCGGTGGGCTACACCTTC.